These 17 T cell receptor beta chains originate from one sample sequenced in a study of blood T cells in healthy people across ages. Through a sample-barcoded 5' primer and a J-beta primer mix, a second PCR was run for 7 to 11 cycles. Via MiXCR, TCRdb re-called the 5' RACE reads, giving one row per CDR3 protein. The table includes approximately 1.5 million distinct CDR3 sequences, under 55% detected once. Sequencing was performed on blood. The receptors here all came from a woman between 18 and 29 years old in good health.

This clonotype was observed many times. This chain uses TRBV5-1 with TRBJ2-1, with D perhaps TRBD2 (7 bases). Trimming removed 3 bases at V and 8 bases at J, with 21 bases between. Germline values: CDR1 SGHRS, CDR2 YFSETQ. The CDR3 runs 16 residues. CDR3 nucleotides: TGCGCCAGCAGCTGGGTAGGGGGAGGGCCTATCCATGAGCAGTTCTTC. It is translated as CASSWVGGGPIHEQFF.

This clonotype was seen a few times. The rearrangement links TRBV9 to TRBJ2-5; either TRBD1 or TRBD2 may supply D (5 bases each). V was clipped by 1 base and J by 5 bases, with 15 bases between them. The germline V gene encodes CDR1 SGDLS and CDR2 YYNGEE. The CDR3 spans 15 residues. CDR3 in amino acids: CASSVSGREGETQYF. The CDR3 DNA follows: TGTGCCAGCAGCGTATCCGGTCGAGAGGGGGAGACCCAGTACTTC.

This clonotype has just one count. The chain joins TRBV20-1 to TRBJ2-3; D might be TRBD1 (6 bases). Germline assignment: CDR1 DFQATT and CDR2 SNEGSKA (reference sequence). V gave up 2 bases and J gave up 5 bases, with 11 bases separating them. This CDR3 spans 13 amino acids. The CDR3 sequence: CSARHARGDTQYF. CDR3 nucleotides: TGCAGTGCTAGACATGCCAGGGGAGATACGCAGTATTTT.

The chain uses TRBV28 and TRBJ1-6; 10 bases line up with TRBD1. The CDR3 is 15 amino acids. Germline CDR1 reads MDHEN; CDR2 reads SYDVKM. Trimming removed 5 bases from V and 10 bases from J; junction bases left unmatched: 8. CDR3 region: CASSARDRGRSPLHF. For the CDR3, the DNA is TGTGCCAGCAGTGCCCGGGACAGGGGACGGTCACCCCTCCACTTT.

V and J are TRBV29-1 and TRBJ2-5, with D tentatively TRBD2 (6 bases). Germline V CDR1 and CDR2: SQVTM, ANQGSEA. The CDR3 has 15 amino acids. Trimming took off 4 bases at V and 3 bases at J, with 18 bases between the two ends. The CDR3 sequence is CSVVGQSGEEETQYF. The CDR3 DNA follows: TGCAGCGTTGTTGGCCAGAGTGGGGAGGAAGAGACCCAGTACTTC.

This clonotype was recorded at least ten times. The chain has TRBV12-5 and TRBJ2-1; D gene ambiguous. Germline V lookup: CDR1 LGHNT, CDR2 FRNRAP. Trimming removed 0 bases from V and 6 bases from J, with 6 bases in between. This CDR3 has 13 residues. DNA of the CDR3: TGTGCTAGTGGTTTGGTAACGGGCAATGAGCAGTTCTTC. Protein: CASGLVTGNEQFF.

This chain links TRBV27 with TRBJ2-3, with 12 positions matching TRBD2. Germline values: CDR1 MNHEY, CDR2 SMNVEV (reference sequence). This CDR3 has 17 residues. Trimming took 5 bases from V and 4 from J; bases not matched to a gene: 10. CDR3 DNA: TGTGCCAGCAGTCGCATTACTAGCGGGAGGAACCCAGATACGCAGTATTTT. Its translation is CASSRITSGRNPDTQYF.

The chain has TRBV20-1 and TRBJ1-1, with unresolved D. Germline assignment: CDR1 DFQATT and CDR2 SNEGSKA (reference sequence). This CDR3 has 14 residues. Trimming stripped 6 bases from V and 0 bases from J, with 14 bases between. CDR3 nucleotide sequence: TGCAGTGCACCTGTTAGCCTCATGAACACTGAAGCTTTCTTT. It is translated as CSAPVSLMNTEAFF.

Comment on this clonotype: A read error may produce the germline difference seen at one junction end. The chain employs TRBV29-1 and TRBJ2-5; weak D call: TRBD2 (5 bases). Looked up from germline, CDR1 is SQVTM and CDR2 is ANQGSEA. CDR3 size: 14 residues. The CDR3 DNA sequence: TGTAGCGTCCCCCGTTTGGGCCAGCCTTCTAAGCAGTACTTC. Amino acids: CSVPRLGQPSKQYF.

The J gene is TRBJ2-3, the V gene TRBV12-3 or TRBV12-4; D is undetermined. The CDR3 runs to 13 residues. V lost 5 bases and J 2 bases, leaving 8 bases between the germline ends. The CDR3 bases are TGTGCCAGCAGTGTAACCTACACAGATACGCAGTATTTT. Its translation: CASSVTYTDTQYF.

This clonotype was seen a few times. The chain links TRBV25-1 to TRBJ1-6; TRBD1 is a possible D gene (6 bases). This CDR3 region has 16 residues. Trimming pared 5 bases from V and 1 base from J, leaving 12 bases between. Germline CDR1 and CDR2: MGHDK and SYGVNS. The CDR3 loop is CASSFAGVSYNSPLHF. CDR3 coding DNA: TGTGCCAGCAGTTTCGCAGGGGTTTCCTATAATTCACCCCTCCACTTT.

The CDR3, as DNA: TGCAGTGCTAGTGAGGGCAGCCTAAATCAGCCCCAGCATTTT. It translates to CSASEGSLNQPQHF. V usage is TRBV20-1 and J usage is TRBJ1-5; D unresolved. The CDR3 covers 14 residues. Between the trimmed V and J ends, which lost 3 bases and 4 bases, there was a span of 13 bases. Germline assignment: CDR1 DFQATT and CDR2 SNEGSKA (reference sequence).

Remarks on this clonotype: Mismatch with germline at one junction end may stem from a read error. The CDR3: CASSRTGNSPPHF. In nucleotides, the CDR3 is TGTGCCAGCAGTCGGACAGGGAATTCACCCCCCCACTTT. The V gene is TRBV12-3 or TRBV12-4, the J gene TRBJ1-6; 8 nucleotides match TRBD1. The CDR3 has 13 amino acids.

At least ten counts were recorded for this clonotype. V is TRBV10-3 and J is TRBJ2-7; 7 nucleotides agree with TRBD2. Germline CDR1 and CDR2: ENHRY and SYGVKD. V shed 10 bases, J shed 0 bases, and the junction held 6 bases outside the gene matches. This CDR3 is 13 amino acids long. In DNA, the CDR3 is TGTGCCACCTCCGGGGGGAGCTCCTACGAGCAGTACTTC. It encodes CATSGGSSYEQYF.

V usage is TRBV7-2 and J usage is TRBJ1-3; weak D call: TRBD1 (5 bases). In germline, CDR1 is SGHTA, CDR2 FQGNSA. V shed 0 bases and J shed 4 bases, with 10 bases lying between them. This CDR3 contains 15 residues. CDR3 region: CASSLAARQGNTIYF. DNA of the CDR3: TGTGCCAGCAGCTTAGCAGCCCGACAGGGAAACACCATATATTTT. Together with reference TRBV7-2 and TRBJ1-3, the CDR3 gives the full variable domain: GAGVSQSPSNKVTEKGKDVELRCDPISGHTALYWYRQSLGQGLEFLIYFQGNSAPDKSGLPSDRFSAERTGGSVSTLTIQRTQQEDSAVYLCASSLAARQGNTIYFGEGSWLTVV.

This clonotype has more than one count but fewer than ten. The chain couples TRBV6-5 to TRBJ2-7; no reliable D call. The CDR3 runs to 14 residues. In germline, CDR1 is MNHEY, CDR2 SVGAGI. With 2 bases removed from V and 1 base from J, the gap between germline ends came to 9 bases. CDR3 sequence reads: CASSYARWSYEQYF. The CDR3 nucleotides are TGTGCCAGCAGTTACGCTCGGTGGTCCTACGAGCAGTACTTC.

This clonotype was counted between two and nine times. The genes are TRBV20-1 and TRBJ2-1; D call uncertain. The CDR3 covers 10 residues. Per the germline V gene, CDR1 is DFQATT and CDR2 is SNEGSKA (reference sequence). This CDR3 reads CRILGNEQFF. In DNA form, the CDR3 reads TGCAGAATTTTGGGCAATGAGCAGTTCTTC.